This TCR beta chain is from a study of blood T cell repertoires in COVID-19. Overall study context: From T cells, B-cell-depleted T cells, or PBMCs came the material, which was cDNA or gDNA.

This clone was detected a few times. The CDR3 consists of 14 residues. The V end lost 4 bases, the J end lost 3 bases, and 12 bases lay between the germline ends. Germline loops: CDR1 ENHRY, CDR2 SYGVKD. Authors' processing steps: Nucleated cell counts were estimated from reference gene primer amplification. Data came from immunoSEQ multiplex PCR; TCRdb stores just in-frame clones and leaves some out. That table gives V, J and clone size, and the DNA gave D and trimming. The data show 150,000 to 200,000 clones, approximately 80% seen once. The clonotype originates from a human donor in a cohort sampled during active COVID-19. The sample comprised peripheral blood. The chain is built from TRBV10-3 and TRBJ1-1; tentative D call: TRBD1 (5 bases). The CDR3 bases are TGTGCCATCAGTGGGGCCCTAGGGGACACTGAAGCTTTCTTT. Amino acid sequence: CAISGALGDTEAFF.